This section outlines one TCR beta chain sequence together with its context. Its target is unknown. The sample originates from a study of Tregs in tolerant kidney transplant recipients. Whole-study results and caveats: This study did not directly address biological reproducibility. Findings come from small patient numbers and require larger validation.

This table comes from immunoSEQ multiplex PCR, and its TCRdb copy is limited to in-frame clones, with some not included. The sample lists 240,000 or so clones, 80% to 85% occurring once. Sequenced input: CD4+ T cells from blood. The sequence was obtained from a human donor in good health.

In nucleotides, the CDR3 is TGTGCCAGCAGCTCTACAGGGGTCGGCTATGGCTACACCTTC. Its translation: CASSSTGVGYGYTF. The V and J genes are TRBV5-4 and TRBJ1-2, with 7 bases fitting TRBD1. This CDR3 has 14 amino acids. Germline loops: CDR1 SGHNT, CDR2 YYREEE (reference sequence). V lost 3 bases and J lost 4; bases outside the gene matches: 6. The whole variable domain, remainder taken from reference TRBV5-4 and TRBJ1-2, is ETGVTQSPTHLIKTRGQQVTLRCSSQSGHNTVSWYQQALGQGPQFIFQYYREEENGRGNFPPRFSGLQFPNYSSELNVNALELDDSALYLCASSSTGVGYGYTFGSGTRLTVV.